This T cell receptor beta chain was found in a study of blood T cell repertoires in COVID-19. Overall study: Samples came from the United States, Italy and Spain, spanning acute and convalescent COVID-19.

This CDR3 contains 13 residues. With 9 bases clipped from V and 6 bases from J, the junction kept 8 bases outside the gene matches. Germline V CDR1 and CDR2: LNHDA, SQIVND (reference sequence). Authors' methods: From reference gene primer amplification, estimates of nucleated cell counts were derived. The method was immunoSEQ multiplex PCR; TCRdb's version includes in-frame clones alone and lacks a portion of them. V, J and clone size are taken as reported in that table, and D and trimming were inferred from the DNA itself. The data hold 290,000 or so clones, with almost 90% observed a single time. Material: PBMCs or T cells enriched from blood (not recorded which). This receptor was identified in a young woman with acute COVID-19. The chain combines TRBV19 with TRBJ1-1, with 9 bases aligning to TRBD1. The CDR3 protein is CARQGAAGSEAFF. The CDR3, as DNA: TGTGCCAGACAGGGGGCGGCGGGGTCTGAAGCTTTCTTT. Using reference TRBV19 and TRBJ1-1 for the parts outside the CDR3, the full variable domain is DGGITQSPKYLFRKEGQNVTLSCEQNLNHDAMYWYRQDPGQGLRLIYYSQIVNDFQKGDIAEGYSVSREKKESFPLTVTSAQKNPTAFYLCARQGAAGSEAFFGQGTRLTVV.